This T cell receptor beta chain was profiled in a study of T-cell reconstitution after alpha-beta-depleted transplantation in children (dated by TCRdb to 2016 to 2017). Background for the entire study: Using TCR repertoire profiling, the study followed T-cell immune reconstitution in a quantitative way in children after TCRalphabeta/CD19-depleted allogeneic hematopoietic cell transplantation. The full study reports these points: In some patients, high TCRbeta diversity at day 60 was attributed to recipient T cells and intrathymic progenitors that had survived conditioning. The apparently early recovery of alphabetaT-cell counts about two months after transplant reportedly depended on only several hundred rapidly expanded clones that came from non-depleted graft cells. The frequencies of hyperexpanded clones fell over the following months, and after one year, T-cell counts and TCRbeta diversity were mostly attributed to newly produced T cells.

In light of the paper, this sample's treatment or condition label describes: allogeneic hematopoietic cell transplantation with graft depleted of TCRalphabeta T cells and CD19 B cells. Transplant recipients were children who received TCRalphabeta/CD19-depleted allogeneic hematopoietic cell grafts. The CDR3 covers 12 residues, taking in both the cysteine and the phenylalanine. The read is trimmed to its CDR3 DNA, 36 bases read in frame from base 1. The germline V gene specifies ENHRY as CDR1 and SYGVKD as CDR2. Cut back by 4 bases and 1 base, the V and J ends lie 1 base apart. This clonotype has a count of ten or more. The target of this receptor is not known. The record has no base qualities; no much larger clone is one base away. The library was made by PCR. The run used an Illumina HiSeq 2500. Molecular barcoding was employed in the preparation of TCR libraries, with unique molecular identifiers being used to normalize TCRbeta repertoire quantification. TCRdb reanalyzed the raw reads on its own, using fastp at Q25 for trimming and MiXCR for clone calling, and kept in-frame beta chains. Rows are unified per CDR3 protein, each entry keeping the most common DNA and genes. Recorded for this sample are more than 200,000 distinct CDR3 sequences; roughly 25% of them occurred a single time. The ten largest make up about 5% of the sample.

The chain is assembled from TRBV10-3 and TRBJ2-2, with no D gene named confidently. The sample here was PBMCs, mostly from graft donor cells, taken 360 days after TCRalphabeta/CD19-depleted stem cell transplant. The sequence was collected from a female patient between 2 and 15 years old who had a stem cell transplant for congenital amegakaryocytic thrombocytopenia, so the T cells may come from the graft donor. The DNA reads as follows: TGTGCCATCAGTGGGAACACCGGGGAGCTGTTTTTT. This translates into CAISGNTGELFF.